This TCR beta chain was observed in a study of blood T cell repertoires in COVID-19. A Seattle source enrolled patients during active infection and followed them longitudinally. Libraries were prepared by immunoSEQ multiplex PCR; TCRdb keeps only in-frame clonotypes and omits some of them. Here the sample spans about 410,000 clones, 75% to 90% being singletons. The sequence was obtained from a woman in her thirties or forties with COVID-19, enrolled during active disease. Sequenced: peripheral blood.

CDR3 nucleotides: TGCGCCAGCAGCCGAGGTGCGAGCGACACTGAAGCTTTCTTT. Its translation: CASSRGASDTEAFF. This rearrangement joins TRBV4-1 to TRBJ1-1; D gene uncertain. This CDR3 region has 14 residues. Germline V gives CDR1 MGHRA, CDR2 YSYEKL. Deletions cut 4 bases from V and 3 bases from J, with 12 bases between.